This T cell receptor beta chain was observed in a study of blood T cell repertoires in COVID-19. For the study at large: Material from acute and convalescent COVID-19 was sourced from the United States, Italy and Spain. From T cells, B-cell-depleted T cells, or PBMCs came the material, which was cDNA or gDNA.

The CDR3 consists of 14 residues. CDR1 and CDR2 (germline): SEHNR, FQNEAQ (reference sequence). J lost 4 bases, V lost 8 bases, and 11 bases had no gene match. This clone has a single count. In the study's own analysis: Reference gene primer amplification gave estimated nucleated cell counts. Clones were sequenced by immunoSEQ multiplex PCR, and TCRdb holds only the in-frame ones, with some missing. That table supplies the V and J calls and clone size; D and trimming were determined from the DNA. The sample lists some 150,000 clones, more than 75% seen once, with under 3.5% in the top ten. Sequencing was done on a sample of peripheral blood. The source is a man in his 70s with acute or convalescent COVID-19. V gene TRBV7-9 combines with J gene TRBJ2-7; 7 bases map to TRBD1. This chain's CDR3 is CASDQGDRMYEQYF. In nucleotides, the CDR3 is TGTGCCAGCGACCAGGGGGACAGAATGTACGAGCAGTACTTC.